One sample yielded the 20 T cell receptor beta chains listed below, sequenced in a study of shared clonotypes between healthy human individuals. The repertoire was sequenced with immunoSEQ multiplex PCR; TCRdb's copy has only in-frame clones and lacks some. Of roughly 590,000 clones in the sample, over 95% were seen once. CD45RO-negative, CCR7-positively selected cells formed the naive CD8 fraction, excluding terminally differentiated effector memory CD45RA+ cells. The sample comprised naive CD8+ T cells sorted from blood. All receptors come from a woman aged 25 to 39 in good health.

This sequence joins TRBV5-1 and TRBJ1-3; D remains ambiguous. The V gene's germline CDR1 is SGHRS and CDR2 YFSETQ. This CDR3 has 13 residues. The V end lost 4 bases, the J end lost 4 bases, and 9 bases lay between the germline ends. For the CDR3, the DNA is TGCGCCAGCAGCGTAGGAGGAGGAAACACCATATATTTT. Amino acids: CASSVGGGNTIYF.

The chain carries TRBV29-1 and TRBJ1-1; D is unresolved. V lost 5 bases, J lost 0 bases, and 7 bases lay in between. Per germline, CDR1 SQVTM and CDR2 ANQGSEA. This CDR3 contains 12 residues. CDR3 protein: CSVLYMNTEAFF. The CDR3 nucleotides read TGCAGCGTTTTGTACATGAACACTGAAGCTTTCTTT.

This chain joins TRBV2 and TRBJ1-4; D possibly corresponds to TRBD1 (5 bases). The CDR3 extends over 14 amino acids. The V end was cut by 4 bases, the J end by 6 bases, with 12 bases between. Per germline, CDR1 SNHLY and CDR2 FYNNEI. The CDR3 reads CASSVTGTDEKLFF. The CDR3 bases are TGTGCCAGCAGTGTTACAGGAACCGATGAAAAACTGTTTTTT.

The chain couples TRBV27 to TRBJ1-5; possibly TRBD1 for D (5 bases). With 3 bases removed from V and 7 bases from J, the gap between germline ends came to 10 bases. This CDR3 contains 13 residues. Per the germline V gene, CDR1 is MNHEY and CDR2 is SMNVEV (reference sequence). CDR3 protein: CASSFLGEQPQHF. CDR3 bases: TGTGCCAGCAGTTTTCTAGGGGAACAGCCCCAGCATTTT.

This rearrangement joins TRBV27 to TRBJ2-2, with D unresolved. The V end lost 8 bases, the J end lost 0 bases, and 16 bases lay between the germline ends. The CDR3 contains 16 residues. Germline CDR1 reads MNHEY; CDR2 reads SMNVEV (reference sequence). The CDR3 loop is CASRFGPLANTGELFF. The DNA of the CDR3 is TGTGCCAGCCGATTTGGGCCCCTCGCGAACACCGGGGAGCTGTTTTTT.

The CDR3 reads CASSLGEGAYTF. The DNA of the CDR3 is TGTGCCAGCAGCTTGGGCGAAGGCGCCTACACCTTC. The gene calls are TRBV7-3 and TRBJ1-2, with D unresolved. CDR1 and CDR2 from the germline V gene are SGHTA and FQGTGA. Trimming cost V 3 bases and J 10 bases, with 12 bases left between them. This CDR3 has 12 residues.

The V call is TRBV7-9, the J call TRBJ2-7; 10 bases fit TRBD2. The length of the CDR3 is 14 residues. V lost 5 bases to trimming and J lost 3 bases; unmatched junction nucleotides: 4. Germline CDR1 and CDR2: SEHNR and FQNEAQ (reference sequence). The CDR3 loop is CASSGRTSGYEQYF. In DNA, the CDR3 is TGTGCCAGCAGCGGACGGACTAGCGGCTACGAGCAGTACTTC.

This chain uses TRBV14 with TRBJ1-3; possibly TRBD1 for D (6 bases). V lost 1 base and J 0 bases, leaving 16 bases between the germline ends. CDR1 is SGHDN, CDR2 FVKESK, per germline. This CDR3 region has 18 residues. The CDR3 region has the DNA TGTGCCAGCAGCCAAGTGCTACGGGACACCATCTCTGGAAACACCATATATTTT. Translation: CASSQVLRDTISGNTIYF. Complete variable domain (other parts from reference TRBV14 and TRBJ1-3): EAGVTQFPSHSVIEKGQTVTLRCDPISGHDNLYWYRRVMGKEIKFLLHFVKESKQDESGMPNNRFLAERTGGTYSTLKVQPAELEDSGVYFCASSQVLRDTISGNTIYFGEGSWLTVV.

This chain connects TRBV27 to TRBJ2-5; 9 bases are a match to TRBD2. Trimming cost V 5 bases and J 2 bases; bases outside gene matches: 3. This CDR3 contains 14 residues. Germline lookup yields CDR1 MNHEY and CDR2 SMNVEV (reference sequence). This CDR3 reads CASSEAGGQETQYF. The DNA for the CDR3 is TGTGCCAGCAGTGAGGCGGGAGGGCAAGAGACCCAGTACTTC.

The chain recombines TRBV5-6 with TRBJ2-1, with 9 bases fitting TRBD1. V gave up 3 bases and J gave up 2 bases; unmatched junction bases: 3. Germline CDR1 and CDR2: SGHDT and YYEEEE. The CDR3 covers 15 residues. The CDR3 region has the DNA TGTGCCAGCAGCTACCGGGACAGGGCCTACAATGAGCAGTTCTTC. Amino acids: CASSYRDRAYNEQFF.

The chain links TRBV28 to TRBJ2-7, with D tentatively TRBD1 (5 bases). The CDR3 runs 14 residues. Trimming took off 6 bases at V and 7 bases at J, with 19 bases between the two ends. CDR1 MDHEN and CDR2 SYDVKM come from the germline V gene. In DNA form, the CDR3 reads TGTGCCAGCAGCCCCGACAGCCCCGTAGAAGAGCAGTACTTC. It yields the protein CASSPDSPVEEQYF.

The rearrangement uses TRBV7-9 and TRBJ2-7, with D possibly TRBD1 on 5 matching bases. The CDR3 is 13 amino acids. Trimming took 4 bases from V and 3 from J, leaving 10 bases between them. Germline V gene sequence: CDR1 SEHNR, CDR2 FQNEAQ (reference sequence). The CDR3 DNA follows: TGTGCCAGCAGCTGGACCGACAGCTACGAGCAGTACTTC. Translation gives CASSWTDSYEQYF.

The J gene is TRBJ1-2, the V gene TRBV9; a weak D match, TRBD1 (6 bases). The CDR3 has 11 amino acids. Germline V gene lookup returns CDR1 SGDLS and CDR2 YYNGEE. V was pared by 3 bases and J by 12 bases, with 12 bases between. The DNA for the CDR3 is TGTGCCAGCAGCGCCGCAGGGGTAAACACCTTC. It codes for CASSAAGVNTF.

The chain combines TRBV28 with TRBJ2-5; possibly TRBD1 for D (5 bases). Trimming cost V 6 bases and J 1 base, with 12 bases left between them. This CDR3 region has 14 residues. Germline values: CDR1 MDHEN, CDR2 SYDVKM. The CDR3 nucleotides are TGTGCCAGCAGGGGCCGACAGTTCCAAGAGACCCAGTACTTC. This sequence encodes CASRGRQFQETQYF.

Of note for this clone: Other DNA sequences in the sample encode the same CDR3. The chain has TRBV27 and TRBJ2-7; the D gene could be TRBD1 or TRBD2 (5 bases each). The CDR3 has 13 residues. V lost 5 bases, J lost 4 bases, and 12 bases lay in between. Germline V CDR1 and CDR2: MNHEY, SMNVEV (reference sequence). The CDR3 DNA is TGTGCCAGCAGTCCCGGGGCATCTTACGAGCAGTACTTC. Amino acids: CASSPGASYEQYF.

The CDR3 DNA reads TGTGCCAGCAGCGACCGGGGACAGGGAACGGCTAATGAAAAACTGTTTTTT. Its protein product is CASSDRGQGTANEKLFF. This chain joins TRBV7-9 and TRBJ1-4; 9 nucleotides line up with TRBD1. Germline assignment: CDR1 SEHNR and CDR2 FQNEAQ (reference sequence). The CDR3 runs to 17 residues. After removal of 5 bases from V and 3 bases from J, the junction contained 10 bases not matched to a gene. The full variable domain, with the rest looked up from reference TRBV7-9 and TRBJ1-4, is DTGVSQNPRHKITKRGQNVTFRCDPISEHNRLYWYRQTLGQGPEFLTYFQNEAQLEKSRLLSDRFSAERPKGSFSTLEIQRTEQGDSAMYLCASSDRGQGTANEKLFFGSGTQLSVL.

In nucleotides, the CDR3 is TGTGCCAGCAGTCCACGTTCGGGGCTGGAAGATACGCAGTATTTT. Protein: CASSPRSGLEDTQYF. The chain has TRBV28 and TRBJ2-3; TRBD1 or TRBD2 may be the D gene (5 bases each). Germline V lookup: CDR1 MDHEN, CDR2 SYDVKM. The CDR3 is made up of 15 amino acids. V was trimmed by 5 bases and J by 5 bases, leaving 17 bases between them.

The V gene is TRBV5-5, the J gene TRBJ2-7; D possibly corresponds to TRBD1 (6 bases). The CDR3 length is 14 residues. CDR1 and CDR2 (germline): SGHKS, YYEKEE (reference sequence). V gave up 5 bases and J gave up 3 bases, with 15 bases separating them. In nucleotides, the CDR3 is TGTGCCAGCAGTGTACCAGGGGATGACTACGAGCAGTACTTC. Translated: CASSVPGDDYEQYF.

CDR3 in amino acids: CASSPYPHNEQFF. The CDR3 nucleotides are TGCGCCAGCAGCCCGTATCCCCACAATGAGCAGTTCTTC. V gene TRBV4-1 combines with J gene TRBJ2-1; D gene unclear. There are 13 residues in the CDR3. V shed 4 bases and J shed 5 bases, with 9 bases lying between them. Germline CDR1 reads MGHRA; CDR2 reads YSYEKL.

This chain links TRBV4-1 with TRBJ2-4; no firm D call. The CDR3 is made up of 18 amino acids. Trimming cost V 4 bases and J 3 bases, with 22 bases left between them. CDR1 MGHRA and CDR2 YSYEKL come from the germline V gene. The CDR3 loop is CASSLPGRRPSDKNIQYF. As DNA, the CDR3 is TGCGCCAGCAGCCTCCCAGGTAGAAGGCCCTCGGACAAAAACATTCAGTACTTC.